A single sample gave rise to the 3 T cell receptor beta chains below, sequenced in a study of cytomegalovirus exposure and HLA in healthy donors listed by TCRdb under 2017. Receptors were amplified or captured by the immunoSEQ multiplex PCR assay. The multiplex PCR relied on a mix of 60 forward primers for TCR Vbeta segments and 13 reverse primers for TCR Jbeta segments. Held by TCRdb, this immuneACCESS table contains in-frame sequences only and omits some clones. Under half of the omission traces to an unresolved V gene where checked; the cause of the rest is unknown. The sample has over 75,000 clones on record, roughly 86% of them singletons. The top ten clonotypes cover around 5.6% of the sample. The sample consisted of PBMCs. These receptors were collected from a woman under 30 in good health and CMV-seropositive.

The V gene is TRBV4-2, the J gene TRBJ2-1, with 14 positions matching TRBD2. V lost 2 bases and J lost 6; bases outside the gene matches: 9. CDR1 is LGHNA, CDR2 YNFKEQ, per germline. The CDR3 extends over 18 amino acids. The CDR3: CASSQMGPTSGGANEQFF. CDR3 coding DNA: TGTGCCAGCAGCCAAATGGGGCCGACTAGCGGGGGGGCCAATGAGCAGTTCTTC.

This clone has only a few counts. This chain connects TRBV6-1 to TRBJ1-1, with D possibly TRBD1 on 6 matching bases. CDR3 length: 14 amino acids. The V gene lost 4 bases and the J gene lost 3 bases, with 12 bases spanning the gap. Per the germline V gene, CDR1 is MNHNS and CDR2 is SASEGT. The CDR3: CASSVGTTDTEAFF. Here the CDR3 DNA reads TGTGCCAGCAGTGTGGGGACAACCGACACTGAAGCTTTCTTT.

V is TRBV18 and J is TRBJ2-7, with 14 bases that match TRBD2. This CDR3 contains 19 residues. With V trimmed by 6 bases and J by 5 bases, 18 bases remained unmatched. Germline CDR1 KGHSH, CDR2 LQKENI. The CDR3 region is CASSQIGTSGSSLWDEQYF. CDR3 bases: TGTGCCAGCTCCCAGATAGGGACTAGCGGGAGCTCCTTGTGGGACGAGCAGTACTTC.